This TCR beta chain comes out of a study of CD8 T cells in Susac syndrome. Study results and limitations: As the study acknowledged, the number of individuals in its TCR sequencing and HLA analysis was relatively small.

Reverse transcription of roughly 0.45 to 1 ug RNA used random hexamers. Amplification of TCR beta CDR3 by immunoSEQ multiplex PCR spanned 54 Vbeta and 13 Jbeta. Using its own MiXCR run on the immunoSEQ multiplex PCR reads, TCRdb lists one record per CDR3 protein. Of about 190,000 distinct CDR3 sequences listed, approximately 95% were seen once; the top ten hold about 0.1%. Of note for this clonotype: Its antigen is as yet unknown.

As controls, healthy donors matched for age and sex were used. J gave up 8 bases and V 4 bases, and 14 bases lay outside the gene matches. The CDR3 sequence is 16 residues long. The germline gives CDR1 SEHNR, CDR2 FQNEAQ (reference sequence). This TCR was recovered from a human donor in good health. The rearrangement links TRBV7-9 to TRBJ2-1; the match to TRBD1 covers 7 bases. Sequenced: CD4+ T cells from PBMCs. CDR3 protein: CASSSPRRQGEHEQFF. CDR3 bases: TGTGCCAGCAGCTCACCCCGACGTCAGGGGGAGCATGAGCAGTTCTTC.